This T cell receptor (beta chain) was sequenced in a study of T cells expressing NK-cell markers (TCRdb year 2020). For the wider study: TCR beta-chain repertoires were profiled in sorted CD3+CD56+NKG2C+, CD3+CD56+NKG2C- and CD3+CD56-NKG2C+ T-cell subsets from eight donors. Among the eight sequenced donors, only one was HCMV-seronegative, while the other seven were HCMV-seropositive. All eight donors whose samples were sequenced were randomly selected healthy volunteers, three of them men and five women. The libraries were sequenced on Illumina HiSeq 2000/2500, MiSeq or NextSeq, producing 2 x 150 bp reads. Results the study describes overall, beyond this receptor: In several donors, the dominant CD3+CD56+NKG2C+ clonotypes ranked among the top 10 CD8+ clonotypes, making up roughly 1.0-7.0% of CD8+ T cells. Those dominant clonotypes were again the most abundant among CD3+CD56-NKG2C+ cells in several donors, at roughly 25-60.1%. Whether the expanded NKG2C-expressing T cell clones were specific for HCMV antigens remained unclear.

The CDR3 has 14 amino acids, counting the end cysteine and phenylalanine. No DNA was logged. CDR1 and CDR2, per the germline V gene, are MNHEY and SVGEGT. HCMV-specific IgG was detected in serum with a commercial ELISA kit to determine HCMV serostatus. Ficoll density gradient centrifugation was used to isolate peripheral blood mononuclear cells from blood. As to this clonotype: Its antigen target is currently unknown.

Sequencing was performed on an Illumina HiSeq 2000. TCR beta cDNA libraries were prepared using 5'RACE template switching, which introduced a universal primer site and unique molecular identifiers. cDNA synthesis was primed from the TCR beta constant segment and was followed by two successive PCR amplification steps. The original methods were these. MIGEC was used to demultiplex reads and group the reads by UMI, and MiTCR was used to assemble and quantify clonotypes. To remove erroneous sequences, TCR cDNA sequences were retained only when supported by two or more reads. Downstream repertoire analysis used the tcR package, and clonotypes were matched across fractions by CDR3 nucleotide sequence plus V segment. VDJmatch was used to annotate antigen specificity against VDJdb, with one amino acid substitution in CDR3 permitted. TCRdb reanalyzed the reads, keeping one entry per CDR3 protein sequence and omitting DNA. The V and J calls follow TCRdb's processing rather than the paper's. The data table for this sample lists about 450,000 distinct CDR3 sequences. Of the sample, under 7.5% is held by the ten largest clones.

This receptor chain uses TRBV6-2 or TRBV6-3 and TRBJ1-5; absent DNA, TCRdb's TRBD1 call cannot be checked. Sequencing was carried out using blood T cells: a sorted CD56 or NKG2C T cell subset, CD4+ or CD8+ T cells, or bulk PBMC T cells (not recorded which). The origin of this receptor is a woman aged 18 to 75 in good health. CDR3 protein: CASSSTGEYQPQHF.